Each of the 23 T cell receptor beta chains below was sequenced from the same sample in a study of CD8+ T cells in alopecia areata. RNA extraction was followed by reverse transcription into cDNA, which acted as the sequencing template. This table comes from immunoSEQ multiplex PCR, and its TCRdb copy is limited to in-frame clones, with some not included. The data hold around 80,000 clones, with roughly 50% observed a single time. The sample taken for sequencing was NKG2D-high CD8+ T cells sorted from blood. These receptors all come from a human donor with alopecia areata.

This CDR3 reads CASSPGTVNTEAFF. CDR3 nucleotide sequence: TGTGCCAGCAGCCCGGGGACAGTCAACACTGAAGCTTTCTTT. V gene TRBV27 combines with J gene TRBJ1-1, with 7 nucleotides matching TRBD1. This CDR3 region has 14 residues. Germline assignment: CDR1 MNHEY and CDR2 SMNVEV (reference sequence). V lost 6 bases to trimming and J lost 2 bases; unmatched junction nucleotides: 6.

The table lists this clone with a few counts. The chain employs TRBV7-9 and TRBJ2-7; 7 nucleotides line up with TRBD1. Germline trimming cut 5 bases from V and 5 bases from J; bases unmatched to any gene: 0. The CDR3 totals 11 residues. CDR1 SEHNR and CDR2 FQNEAQ come from the germline V gene (reference sequence). The CDR3 DNA is TGTGCCAGCAGCACAGGGGACGAGCAGTACTTC. Its protein product is CASSTGDEQYF.

V usage is TRBV27 and J usage is TRBJ2-7; D unclear. V gave up 6 bases and J gave up 5 bases, with 14 bases separating them. CDR1 and CDR2 from the germline V gene are MNHEY and SMNVEV (reference sequence). This CDR3 contains 13 residues. Here the CDR3 DNA reads TGTGCCAGCAGCCCCACCGCGTGGGACGAGCAGTACTTC. Protein product: CASSPTAWDEQYF.

This clone has only a few counts. This sequence joins TRBV29-1 and TRBJ2-5; tentatively, D is TRBD2 (5 bases). Germline-derived CDR1 and CDR2 are SQVTM and ANQGSEA. V lost 2 bases to trimming and J lost 3 bases, with 13 bases between them. CDR3 size: 14 residues. The CDR3 is CSVEPWENEETQYF. Written as DNA, the CDR3 is TGCAGCGTTGAACCCTGGGAGAACGAAGAGACCCAGTACTTC.

The chain joins TRBV2 to TRBJ2-1, with a possible D match to TRBD2 (5 bases). In germline, CDR1 is SNHLY, CDR2 FYNNEI. The CDR3 is 13 amino acids. The V and J ends lost 6 bases and 8 bases respectively, with 14 bases between them. For the CDR3, the DNA is TGTGCCAGCAGACCCCCCCGAGCGGATGAGCAGTTCTTC. Protein product: CASRPPRADEQFF.

This chain joins TRBV29-1 and TRBJ1-4; possibly TRBD1 for D (6 bases). CDR3 length: 14 residues. The germline V gene encodes CDR1 SQVTM and CDR2 ANQGSEA. Deletions cut 5 bases from V and 4 bases from J, with 14 bases between. CDR3 DNA sequence: TGCAGCGTTCACGGACAGAAGGGTAATGAAAAACTGTTTTTT. Protein product: CSVHGQKGNEKLFF.

This clone has just a few counts. The genes are TRBV4-1 and TRBJ2-1; perhaps TRBD1 as D (6 bases). Germline CDR1 and CDR2: MGHRA and YSYEKL. The CDR3 sequence is 13 residues long. V lost 1 base, J lost 7 bases, and 8 bases lay in between. CDR3: CASSQGGGNEQFF. The DNA for the CDR3 is TGCGCCAGCAGCCAAGGAGGGGGAAATGAGCAGTTCTTC.

This chain joins TRBV27 and TRBJ2-7; D call uncertain. V was shortened by 8 bases and J by 2 bases, with 10 bases between the two germline ends. CDR1 is MNHEY, CDR2 SMNVEV, per germline (reference sequence). The CDR3 runs 12 residues. CDR3 amino acids: CASCNDPYEQYF. The CDR3 bases are TGTGCCAGCTGTAACGATCCCTACGAGCAGTACTTC.

By sample fraction, this clone is large. The chain joins TRBV7-9 to TRBJ2-1; either TRBD1 or TRBD2 may supply D (5 bases each). Trimming took off 3 bases at V and 10 bases at J, with 10 bases between the two ends. The germline gives CDR1 SEHNR, CDR2 FQNEAQ (reference sequence). The CDR3 extends over 12 amino acids. CDR3 amino acids: CASSFGTVEQFF. The CDR3 DNA reads TGTGCCAGCAGCTTCGGGACCGTCGAGCAGTTCTTC. Combining the CDR3 with reference TRBV7-9 and TRBJ2-1 gives the whole variable domain DTGVSQNPRHKITKRGQNVTFRCDPISEHNRLYWYRQTLGQGPEFLTYFQNEAQLEKSRLLSDRFSAERPKGSFSTLEIQRTEQGDSAMYLCASSFGTVEQFFGPGTRLTVL.

This clone has just a few counts. This chain joins TRBV27 and TRBJ2-2, with 7 nucleotides matching TRBD2. The germline CDR1 and CDR2 sequences are MNHEY and SMNVEV (reference sequence). V was clipped by 7 bases and J by 9 bases; unmatched bases: 11. The CDR3 consists of 14 residues. CDR3 in amino acids: CASNKQRGGRELFF. The CDR3 DNA reads TGTGCCAGCAATAAACAGCGGGGAGGAAGGGAGCTGTTTTTT.

The genes are TRBV5-1 and TRBJ2-3; 7 bases agree with TRBD1. V was clipped by 0 bases and J by 5 bases; unmatched bases: 9. This CDR3 has 16 amino acids. CDR1 and CDR2 from the germline V gene are SGHRS and YFSETQ. The CDR3: CASSLESPRTGDTQYF. The CDR3 DNA reads TGCGCCAGCAGCTTGGAATCACCGAGGACAGGAGATACGCAGTATTTT.

This clone was recorded a few times. Within the sample, other DNA sequences also encode this same CDR3. The genes are TRBV4-1 and TRBJ1-1, with D maybe TRBD1 (5 bases). Trimming took 3 bases from V and 7 from J, leaving 9 bases between them. CDR3 length: 12 residues. Germline V gives CDR1 MGHRA, CDR2 YSYEKL. The CDR3: CASSQGTGEAFF. The DNA for the CDR3 is TGCGCCAGCAGCCAGGGGACCGGTGAAGCTTTCTTT.

This clone has a handful of counts. The chain combines TRBV11-2 with TRBJ1-1; D might be TRBD1 (6 bases). Trimming left V 6 bases short and J 1 base short, with 15 bases between. The CDR3 consists of 15 residues. CDR1 and CDR2 from the germline V gene are SGHAT and FQNNGV. Here the CDR3 DNA reads TGTGCCAGCAGACTCGTTCCACAGGGGAACACTGAAGCTTTCTTT. Its translation is CASRLVPQGNTEAFF.

J is TRBJ2-2 and V is TRBV7-2; D not resolved. The CDR3 is 12 residues long. Trimming removed 2 bases from V and 10 bases from J, with 8 bases in between. Germline V gives CDR1 SGHTA, CDR2 FQGNSA. CDR3 nucleotides: TGTGCCAGCAGCTTATTTGTGGAGGAGCTGTTTTTT. This sequence encodes CASSLFVEELFF.

The chain links TRBV30 to TRBJ1-2; the match to TRBD1 covers 7 bases. The CDR3 is 12 amino acids. V trimming: 3 bases; J trimming: 5 bases; junction bases outside the gene matches: 3. Germline V gene lookup returns CDR1 GTSNPN and CDR2 SVGIG (reference sequence). The CDR3 reads CAWSPGGYGYTF. The CDR3 region has the DNA TGTGCCTGGAGCCCAGGGGGATATGGCTACACCTTC.

This sequence joins TRBV30 and TRBJ2-5; D assignment may be TRBD1 or TRBD2 (5 bases each). From germline, CDR1 is GTSNPN and CDR2 SVGIG (reference sequence). With 0 bases removed from V and 2 bases from J, the gap between germline ends came to 10 bases. The CDR3 consists of 14 residues. CDR3 sequence: CAWSVHWGQETQYF. The CDR3 bases are TGTGCCTGGAGTGTACATTGGGGGCAAGAGACCCAGTACTTC.

This clone was seen a few times. The V call is TRBV29-1, the J call TRBJ2-2; the match to TRBD2 covers 9 bases. The CDR3 spans 14 residues. Germline CDR1 reads SQVTM; CDR2 reads ANQGSEA. J was trimmed by 6 bases and V by 5 bases; bases with no gene match: 7. The CDR3 sequence: CSVRSSGVSGELFF. The CDR3 DNA is TGCAGCGTTAGGTCTAGCGGGGTTTCCGGGGAGCTGTTTTTT.

There are a few counts of this clone. V gene TRBV27 combines with J gene TRBJ2-1; TRBD2 aligns across 12 bases. Germline V gives CDR1 MNHEY, CDR2 SMNVEV (reference sequence). Unmatched junction bases numbered 12, after V lost 5 bases and J lost 7 bases. The CDR3 has 17 amino acids. The CDR3 region is CASSIRGFGLAGNEQFF. CDR3 in DNA: TGTGCCAGCAGTATCCGGGGGTTCGGACTAGCGGGAAATGAGCAGTTCTTC.

Only a few counts were recorded for this clone. The rearrangement links TRBV7-9 to TRBJ2-5; D is unclear. Per germline, CDR1 SEHNR and CDR2 FQNEAQ (reference sequence). This CDR3 has 14 amino acids. The germline V and J ends were trimmed by 1 base and 0 bases, with 6 bases remaining between them. The CDR3 DNA sequence: TGTGCCAGCAGCTTAGAACACCACCAAGAGACCCAGTACTTC. Amino acids: CASSLEHHQETQYF.

The chain is built from TRBV4-3 and TRBJ2-7; a possible D gene is TRBD1 (6 bases). V was cut by 5 bases and J by 2 bases, with 19 bases left in between. Germline V lookup: CDR1 LGHNA, CDR2 YSLEER. This CDR3 comprises 16 residues. The DNA of the CDR3 is TGCGCCAGCAGCTCAATACCGGGACAAGCTACCTACGAGCAGTACTTC. Its translation: CASSSIPGQATYEQYF.

The chain recombines TRBV2 with TRBJ1-1, with TRBD1 matching 7 bases. The CDR3 extends over 10 amino acids. CDR1 and CDR2 (germline): SNHLY, FYNNEI. J gave up 11 bases and V 9 bases, and 6 bases lay outside the gene matches. The DNA for the CDR3 is TGTGCCAGGGGAACAGGGGCTGCTTTCTTT. It codes for CARGTGAAFF.

The chain has TRBV29-1 and TRBJ2-7; a weak D match, TRBD2 (7 bases). Germline loops: CDR1 SQVTM, CDR2 ANQGSEA. CDR3 length: 13 amino acids. Trimming took 7 bases from V and 0 from J, leaving 13 bases between them. CDR3 DNA: TGCAGCGCCGAGCGGGACAACTCCTACGAGCAGTACTTC. Translating gives CSAERDNSYEQYF.

This rearrangement joins TRBV7-9 to TRBJ2-7; perhaps TRBD2 as D (5 bases). V dropped 5 bases and J dropped 5 bases, with 10 bases sitting between them. Germline lookup yields CDR1 SEHNR and CDR2 FQNEAQ (reference sequence). The CDR3 covers 12 residues. Here the CDR3 reads CASSHSVHEQYF. The CDR3 DNA sequence: TGTGCCAGCAGCCATAGCGTCCACGAGCAGTACTTC.